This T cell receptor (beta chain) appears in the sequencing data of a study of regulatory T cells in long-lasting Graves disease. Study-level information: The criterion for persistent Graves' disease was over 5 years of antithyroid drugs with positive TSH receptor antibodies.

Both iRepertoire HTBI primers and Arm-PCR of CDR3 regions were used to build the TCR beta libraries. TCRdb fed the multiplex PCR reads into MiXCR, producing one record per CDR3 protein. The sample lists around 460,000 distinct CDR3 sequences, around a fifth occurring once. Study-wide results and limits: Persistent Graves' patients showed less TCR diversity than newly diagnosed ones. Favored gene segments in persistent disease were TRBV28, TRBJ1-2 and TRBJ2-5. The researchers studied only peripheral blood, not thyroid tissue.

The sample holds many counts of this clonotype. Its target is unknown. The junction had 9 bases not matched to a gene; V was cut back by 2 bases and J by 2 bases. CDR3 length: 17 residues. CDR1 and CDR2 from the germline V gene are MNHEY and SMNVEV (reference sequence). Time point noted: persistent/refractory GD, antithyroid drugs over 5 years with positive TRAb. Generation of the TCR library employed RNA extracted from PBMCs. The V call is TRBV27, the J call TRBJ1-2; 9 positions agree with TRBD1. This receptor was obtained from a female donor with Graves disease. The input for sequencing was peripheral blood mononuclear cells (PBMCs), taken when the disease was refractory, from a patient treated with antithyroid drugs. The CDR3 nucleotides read TGTGCCAGCAGTTTAACCCCAGGACAGGGGAGGAACTATGGCTACACCTTC. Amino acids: CASSLTPGQGRNYGYTF.